A selection of T cell receptor beta chains follows, all from one sample in a study of cytomegalovirus exposure and HLA in healthy donors. Profiled with immunoSEQ multiplex PCR; TCRdb holds only in-frame clones, not every one. The sample lists around 180,000 clones; more than 65% were seen once. The sequenced sample was PBMCs. The receptors shown here come from a girl aged 2 to 10 in good health and CMV-seropositive. Both conserved end residues are trimmed from each CDR3.

TRBJ2-2,TRBV11-3,ASSLTGSLTGELF
TRBJ2-6,TRBV30,ALSTSGSSGANVLT
TRBJ1-2,TRBV5-1,ASRPGPNYGYT
TRBJ1-1,TRBV5-4,ASSYPTGNTEAF
TRBJ2-3,TRBV7-2,ASSLDARTGSDTQY
TRBJ2-2,TRBV5-6,ATTRTPNTGELF
TRBJ1-1,TRBV7-3,ASSPGTGSTEAF
TRBJ1-1,TRBV4-1,ASSRPGQRNTEAF
TRBJ2-3,TRBV19,ASSITGGTDTQY
TRBJ2-2,TRBV14,ASSPSEAGGTGELF